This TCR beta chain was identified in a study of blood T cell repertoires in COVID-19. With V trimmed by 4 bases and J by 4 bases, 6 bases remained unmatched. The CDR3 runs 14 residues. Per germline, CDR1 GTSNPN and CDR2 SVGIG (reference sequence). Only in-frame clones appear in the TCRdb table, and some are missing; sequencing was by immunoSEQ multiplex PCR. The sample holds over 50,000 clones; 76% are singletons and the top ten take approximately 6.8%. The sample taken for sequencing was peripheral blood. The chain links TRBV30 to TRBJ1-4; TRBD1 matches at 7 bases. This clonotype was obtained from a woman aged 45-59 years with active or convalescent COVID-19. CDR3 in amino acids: CAWTGQDVNEKLFF. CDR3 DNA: TGTGCCTGGACAGGACAGGATGTTAATGAAAAACTGTTTTTT.